The 15 T cell receptor beta chains reported below all come from one sample, sequenced in a study of T-cell reconstitution after alpha-beta-depleted transplantation in children. Preparing the TCRbeta library involved the use of unique molecular identifiers. One entry per CDR3 protein, called by TCRdb with MiXCR from the PCR reads. The table shows 350,000 to 450,000 distinct CDR3 sequences, with around 21% occurring only once. Sequencing was performed on PBMCs from the stem cell graft donor, taken from the stem cell graft. These receptor sequences come from a human donor who donated a stem cell graft to a child with acute myeloid leukemia.

The table lists this clonotype with a few counts. This chain uses TRBV29-1 with TRBJ2-1; possibly TRBD1 for D (6 bases). Germline-derived CDR1 and CDR2 are SQVTM and ANQGSEA. V was shortened by 2 bases and J by 7 bases, with 15 bases between the two germline ends. The CDR3 runs to 14 residues. CDR3 nucleotide sequence: TGCAGCGTTGAAATCGGGACAAGGATGAATGAGCAGTTCTTC. Amino acids: CSVEIGTRMNEQFF.

The V call is TRBV20-1, the J call TRBJ2-2, with 7 bases matching TRBD2. The V gene end was trimmed by 5 bases and the J gene end by 1 base; junction bases not matched to a gene: 7. The CDR3 is 15 amino acids. Per the germline V gene, CDR1 is DFQATT and CDR2 is SNEGSKA (reference sequence). For the CDR3, the DNA is TGCAGTGCTTACGACCTAGCGGAGAACACCGGGGAGCTGTTTTTT. Encoded protein: CSAYDLAENTGELFF.

The chain has TRBV12-3 or TRBV12-4 and TRBJ1-1; possibly TRBD1 for D (6 bases). V lost 7 bases and J 8 bases, leaving 11 bases between the germline ends. This CDR3 contains 11 residues. As DNA, the CDR3 is TGTGCCAGCACCCAAGGGGGGGAAGCTTTCTTT. It codes for CASTQGGEAFF.

This clonotype was seen ten or more times. The genes are TRBV24-1 and TRBJ2-1; D remains unclear. Germline V gives CDR1 KGHDR, CDR2 SFDVKD. The CDR3 runs 11 residues. Trimming shortened V by 9 bases and J by 6 bases, and 8 bases separated the two germline ends. For the CDR3, the DNA is TGTGCCACCCGGTTTAGCAATGAGCAGTTCTTC. Protein: CATRFSNEQFF.

CDR3 sequence: CASSTSGRAPDTQYF. The CDR3 coding sequence is TGTGCCAGCAGTACTAGCGGGAGGGCCCCAGATACGCAGTATTTT. This chain links TRBV28 with TRBJ2-3; 13 bases fit TRBD2. This CDR3 comprises 15 residues. V trimming: 5 bases; J trimming: 4 bases; junction bases outside the gene matches: 3. CDR1 is MDHEN, CDR2 SYDVKM, per germline.

This clonotype was detected only a few times. The gene calls are TRBV7-2 and TRBJ1-5; a possible D gene is TRBD1 (6 bases). Germline V gene sequence: CDR1 SGHTA, CDR2 FQGNSA. The V gene lost 3 bases and the J gene lost 6 bases, with 15 bases spanning the gap. The CDR3 has 15 residues. CDR3 protein: CASSFSGAGIQPQHF. In DNA, the CDR3 is TGTGCCAGCAGCTTCTCGGGGGCAGGGATTCAGCCCCAGCATTTT. Full variable domain (missing parts from reference TRBV7-2 and TRBJ1-5): GAGVSQSPSNKVTEKGKDVELRCDPISGHTALYWYRQSLGQGLEFLIYFQGNSAPDKSGLPSDRFSAERTGGSVSTLTIQRTQQEDSAVYLCASSFSGAGIQPQHFGDGTRLSIL.

V usage is TRBV7-2 and J usage is TRBJ2-2; D is ambiguous. The CDR3 sequence is 15 residues long. Trimming pared 4 bases from V and 2 bases from J, leaving 11 bases between. Germline-derived CDR1 and CDR2 are SGHTA and FQGNSA. The CDR3 DNA reads as TGTGCCAGCAGCTCCAGAGGCCCCAACACCGGGGAGCTGTTTTTT. Its translation is CASSSRGPNTGELFF.

The chain employs TRBV27 and TRBJ2-7, with D possibly being TRBD1 or TRBD2 (5 bases each). The V end was cut by 6 bases, the J end by 3 bases, with 12 bases between. The CDR3 covers 13 residues. In germline, CDR1 is MNHEY, CDR2 SMNVEV (reference sequence). The CDR3 coding sequence is TGTGCCAGCAGCCGGGGCATCGTCTACGAGCAGTACTTC. Protein product: CASSRGIVYEQYF.

The chain has TRBV24-1 and TRBJ2-7; tentatively, D is TRBD1 (5 bases). Trimming left V 0 bases short and J 2 bases short, with 13 bases between. The CDR3 has 16 residues. Germline V gene lookup returns CDR1 KGHDR and CDR2 SFDVKD. This chain's CDR3 is CATSDLRTLNPYEQYF. In nucleotides, the CDR3 is TGTGCCACCAGTGATTTGAGGACACTCAACCCCTACGAGCAGTACTTC.

The chain couples TRBV11-2 to TRBJ2-5, with D possibly matching TRBD1 (5 bases). This CDR3 contains 17 residues. The germline V gene has CDR1 SGHAT and CDR2 FQNNGV. Trimming cost V 1 base and J 1 base, with 16 bases left between them. The DNA of the CDR3 is TGTGCCAGCAGCTTAGTGGCAGTTAGGGGCATCCAAGAGACCCAGTACTTC. Amino acids: CASSLVAVRGIQETQYF.

This clonotype showed up many times. The V and J genes are TRBV2 and TRBJ2-3; 8 nucleotides agree with TRBD2. This CDR3 spans 20 amino acids. In germline, CDR1 is SNHLY, CDR2 FYNNEI. V lost 5 bases to trimming and J lost 0 bases; unmatched junction nucleotides: 19. The CDR3 DNA reads TGTGCCAGCAGTCCCATCACTGGACTAGCACCTCAGCCTAGCACAGATACGCAGTATTTT. Protein: CASSPITGLAPQPSTDTQYF. The full variable domain, its missing parts supplied by reference TRBV2 and TRBJ2-3, is EPEVTQTPSHQVTQMGQEVILRCVPISNHLYFYWYRQILGQKVEFLVSFYNNEISEKSEIFDDQFSVERPDGSNFTLKIRSTKLEDSAMYFCASSPITGLAPQPSTDTQYFGPGTRLTVL.

The chain has TRBV7-8 and TRBJ2-7, with TRBD2 matching 12 bases. This CDR3 contains 16 residues. With V trimmed by 5 bases and J by 2 bases, 7 bases remained unmatched. Germline V gives CDR1 SGHVS, CDR2 FQNEAQ. CDR3 region: CASSPWTSGVTYEQYF. CDR3 sequence (DNA): TGTGCCAGCAGCCCCTGGACTAGCGGGGTGACCTACGAGCAGTACTTC.

This clonotype was seen ten or more times. V gene TRBV6-5 combines with J gene TRBJ2-7, with D perhaps being TRBD1 or TRBD2 (5 bases each). The CDR3 contains 11 residues. Germline CDR1 MNHEY, CDR2 SVGAGI. Trimming left V 7 bases short and J 11 bases short, with 15 bases between. The CDR3 DNA follows: TGTGCCAGCACCACCGGGGCGAGGGAGTACTTC. Encoded protein: CASTTGAREYF.

This chain joins TRBV12-3 or TRBV12-4 and TRBJ2-2, with 7 bases that match TRBD1. V was clipped by 7 bases and J by 7 bases; unmatched bases: 3. The CDR3 spans 12 residues. In nucleotides, the CDR3 is TGTGCCAGCACCCACAGGGGCGGGGAGCTGTTTTTT. This codes for CASTHRGGELFF.

The table lists this clonotype with a few counts. The CDR3 DNA reads TGTGCCAGTAACAGGGGGGAGACTGAAGCTTTCTTT. This encodes CASNRGETEAFF. The chain carries TRBV7-8 and TRBJ1-1; TRBD1 matches 8 bases. The CDR3 loop spans 12 amino acids. With 9 bases clipped from V and 5 bases from J, the junction kept 5 bases outside the gene matches. From germline, CDR1 is SGHVS and CDR2 FQNEAQ.